Each of the 27 T cell receptor beta chains below was sequenced from the same sample in a study of response to subunit inactivated influenza vaccine. TCRdb reprocessed the RT-PCR reads with MiXCR, giving one entry per CDR3 protein. The table has 400,000 to 650,000 distinct CDR3 sequences, roughly 7.6% seen once. Source: PBMCs from blood, taken around 2 years after vaccination. These receptors were collected from a man between 45 and 75 years old who received an inactivated influenza vaccine.

This clonotype was seen at least ten times. This chain uses TRBV4-3 with TRBJ1-4; D call uncertain. Deletions cut 2 bases from V and 1 base from J, with 11 bases between. This CDR3 is 16 amino acids long. The V gene's germline CDR1 is LGHNA and CDR2 YSLEER. DNA of the CDR3: TGCGCCAGCAGCCAAAATCACGGGTTAACTAATGAAAAACTGTTTTTT. Protein: CASSQNHGLTNEKLFF.

This clonotype was recorded a few times. The chain uses TRBV20-1 and TRBJ2-1; tentative D call: TRBD2 (6 bases). Germline V gives CDR1 DFQATT, CDR2 SNEGSKA (reference sequence). This CDR3 region has 15 residues. The germline V and J ends were trimmed by 0 bases and 6 bases, with 15 bases remaining between them. The CDR3 DNA sequence: TGCAGTGCTAGAGACCTAGCGAAGGCAGGCAATGAGCAGTTCTTC. Translating it yields CSARDLAKAGNEQFF.

This clonotype appeared a few times. The chain carries TRBV25-1 and TRBJ2-3; D possibly corresponds to TRBD2 (6 bases). This CDR3 has 16 amino acids. CDR1 is MGHDK and CDR2 is SYGVNS in the germline V gene. V was cut by 2 bases and J by 2 bases, with 14 bases left in between. In DNA form, the CDR3 reads TGTGCCAGCAGTGAAGGGCGAGGACTACCCACAGATACGCAGTATTTT. Encoded protein: CASSEGRGLPTDTQYF.

This clonotype was seen ten or more times. The chain employs TRBV7-2 and TRBJ2-7, with 13 bases matching TRBD2. The junction had 7 bases not matched to a gene; V was cut back by 5 bases and J by 0 bases. Germline values: CDR1 SGHTA, CDR2 FQGNSA. The CDR3 is made up of 17 amino acids. The CDR3 here is CASSIGTSGTSSYEQYF. In nucleotides, the CDR3 is TGTGCCAGCAGCATTGGGACTAGCGGGACCTCCTCCTACGAGCAGTACTTC.

The chain joins TRBV5-1 to TRBJ2-5; 11 nucleotides agree with TRBD1. This CDR3 comprises 17 residues. Unmatched junction bases numbered 11, after V lost 3 bases and J lost 4 bases. Looked up from germline, CDR1 is SGHRS and CDR2 is YFSETQ. CDR3 nucleotide sequence: TGCGCCAGCAGCTCGACCCGGACAGGGGGCTTGGGAGAGACCCAGTACTTC. It yields the protein CASSSTRTGGLGETQYF.

The chain employs TRBV4-3 and TRBJ2-5; D is possibly TRBD2 (6 bases). Trimming removed 4 bases at V and 1 base at J, with 16 bases between. Looked up from germline, CDR1 is LGHNA and CDR2 is YSLEER. The CDR3 totals 16 residues. CDR3 in amino acids: CASSPGTLPGQETQYF. CDR3 nucleotide sequence: TGCGCCAGCAGCCCCGGGACTTTGCCGGGCCAAGAGACCCAGTACTTC.

V and J are TRBV9 and TRBJ2-5; 9 bases are shared with TRBD2. CDR1 is SGDLS and CDR2 is YYNGEE in the germline V gene. The CDR3 covers 15 residues. J was trimmed by 5 bases and V by 0 bases; bases with no gene match: 5. CDR3 sequence reads: CASSVAFGLAETQYF. In DNA form, the CDR3 reads TGTGCCAGCAGCGTAGCTTTTGGACTAGCGGAGACCCAGTACTTC.

J is TRBJ1-1 and V is TRBV5-1, with D uncertain. Germline V gene sequence: CDR1 SGHRS, CDR2 YFSETQ. Trimming took off 4 bases at V and 1 base at J, with 17 bases between the two ends. The CDR3 is 16 residues long. The CDR3 is CASSLLPSSTNTEAFF. The DNA for the CDR3 is TGCGCCAGCAGCCTCCTACCCTCCTCCACGAACACTGAAGCTTTCTTT.

This clonotype has at least ten counts. The chain uses TRBV20-1 and TRBJ2-1, with TRBD2 identical over 7 bases. Germline loops: CDR1 DFQATT, CDR2 SNEGSKA (reference sequence). The CDR3 spans 13 residues. V gave up 3 bases and J gave up 4 bases; unmatched junction bases: 3. This CDR3 reads CSARVAGYNEQFF. In nucleotides, the CDR3 is TGCAGTGCTAGGGTAGCGGGTTACAATGAGCAGTTCTTC.

The chain recombines TRBV29-1 with TRBJ2-1, with 11 bases lining up with TRBD2. V gave up 7 bases and J gave up 5 bases; unmatched junction bases: 7. The CDR3 covers 14 residues. Germline values: CDR1 SQVTM, CDR2 ANQGSEA. The CDR3 nucleotides are TGCAGCGCCGTGGGACTAGCGGCCGACAATGAGCAGTTCTTC. It encodes CSAVGLAADNEQFF.

A few counts support this clonotype. The genes are TRBV27 and TRBJ2-3; D tentatively fits TRBD1 or TRBD2 (5 bases each). Trimming left V 3 bases short and J 14 bases short, with 12 bases between. This CDR3 is built from 11 residues. Germline V CDR1 and CDR2: MNHEY, SMNVEV (reference sequence). CDR3 amino acids: CASSFRGRPYF. In DNA, the CDR3 is TGTGCCAGCAGTTTTAGGGGACGACCGTATTTT.

The chain joins TRBV7-8 to TRBJ2-3; 12 bases align to TRBD2. This CDR3 is 17 amino acids long. Germline trimming cut 3 bases from V and 4 bases from J; bases unmatched to any gene: 8. Germline V gene data show CDR1 as SGHVS and CDR2 as FQNEAQ. The CDR3 spells CASSFGTSGYGSDTQYF. The CDR3 region has the DNA TGTGCCAGCAGCTTCGGGACTAGCGGGTACGGGTCAGATACGCAGTATTTT. The variable domain in full, completed from reference TRBV7-8 and TRBJ2-3, reads GAGVSQSPRYKVAKRGQDVALRCDPISGHVSLFWYQQALGQGPEFLTYFQNEAQLDKSGLPSDRFFAERPEGSVSTLKIQRTQQEDSAVYLCASSFGTSGYGSDTQYFGPGTRLTVL.

The table lists this clonotype with many counts. The chain has TRBV7-2 and TRBJ2-1; 12 bases line up with TRBD1. There are 15 residues in the CDR3. V lost 5 bases and J lost 5; bases outside the gene matches: 4. Germline CDR1 is SGHTA and CDR2 is FQGNSA. CDR3 DNA: TGTGCCAGCAGCGGGACAGGGGGCATCCACAATGAGCAGTTCTTC. It is translated as CASSGTGGIHNEQFF.

The V and J genes are TRBV20-1 and TRBJ2-1; 8 bases match TRBD2. This CDR3 is 14 amino acids long. With 8 bases clipped from V and 5 bases from J, the junction kept 11 bases outside the gene matches. Germline V gene lookup returns CDR1 DFQATT and CDR2 SNEGSKA (reference sequence). CDR3 region: CSSGGTSGNNEQFF. The CDR3 coding sequence is TGCAGTTCGGGGGGAACTAGCGGAAACAATGAGCAGTTCTTC.

This clonotype was seen a few times. This rearrangement joins TRBV10-2 to TRBJ2-1; TRBD1 aligns across 9 bases. V lost 2 bases and J lost 0; bases outside the gene matches: 5. The CDR3 loop spans 17 amino acids. Germline V CDR1 and CDR2: WSHSY, SAAADI. CDR3 region: CASSEVGGQGSYNEQFF. The CDR3 bases are TGCGCCAGCAGTGAGGTCGGGGGACAGGGCTCCTACAATGAGCAGTTCTTC.

This clonotype was picked up a small number of times. The CDR3 loop is CSAQHPRAQYF. The CDR3 bases are TGCAGTGCCCAACACCCGAGGGCCCAGTACTTC. The chain joins TRBV20-1 to TRBJ2-5; the D gene is possibly TRBD2 (5 bases). V was trimmed by 6 bases and J by 9 bases, leaving 14 bases between them. This CDR3 spans 11 amino acids. Per the germline V gene, CDR1 is DFQATT and CDR2 is SNEGSKA (reference sequence).

In its sample, this clonotype was seen a few times. This chain links TRBV14 with TRBJ2-2, with D hard to call. The CDR3 runs 14 residues. Per the germline V gene, CDR1 is SGHDN and CDR2 is FVKESK. Trimming left V 1 base short and J 2 bases short, with 5 bases between. The CDR3 loop is CASSQVINTGELFF. Written as DNA, the CDR3 is TGTGCCAGCAGCCAAGTAATAAACACCGGGGAGCTGTTTTTT.

The table lists this clonotype with many counts. The gene calls are TRBV5-1 and TRBJ2-2; D gene uncertain. Germline-derived CDR1 and CDR2 are SGHRS and YFSETQ. The V end lost 0 bases, the J end lost 1 base, and 4 bases lay between the germline ends. The length of the CDR3 is 14 residues. The CDR3 nucleotides are TGCGCCAGCAGCTTGGCTCTGAACACCGGGGAGCTGTTTTTT. Residues: CASSLALNTGELFF.

The chain is built from TRBV12-3 or TRBV12-4 and TRBJ2-4, with a possible D match to TRBD2 (5 bases). CDR3 size: 14 residues. Trimming took 5 bases from V and 3 from J, leaving 11 bases between them. CDR3 sequence: CASSTRDRKNIQYF. DNA for the CDR3: TGTGCCAGCAGTACCCGGGATCGCAAAAACATTCAGTACTTC.

The sample holds a few counts of this clonotype. This rearrangement joins TRBV15 to TRBJ1-2, with 7 nucleotides matching TRBD1. Germline CDR1 reads LNHNV; CDR2 reads YYDKDF (reference sequence). This CDR3 spans 18 amino acids. The V segment lost 3 bases and the J segment 3 bases; nucleotides outside the gene matches: 16. The CDR3 DNA reads TGTGCCACCAGCAGCGGGGGATACCAGGACAGGTCATACTATGGCTACACCTTC. It translates to CATSSGGYQDRSYYGYTF.

This clonotype was seen many times. This chain joins TRBV20-1 and TRBJ2-5; possible D gene TRBD1, 6 bases. V was trimmed by 5 bases and J by 4 bases, leaving 14 bases between them. CDR1 is DFQATT and CDR2 is SNEGSKA in the germline V gene (reference sequence). There are 13 residues in the CDR3. For the CDR3, the DNA is TGCAGTGCTCGCCGGGACATGAGAGAGACCCAGTACTTC. Its protein product is CSARRDMRETQYF.

This chain uses TRBV9 with TRBJ2-7; D may be TRBD1 or TRBD2 (5 bases each). The CDR3 length is 13 residues. V lost 4 bases and J 6 bases, leaving 14 bases between the germline ends. CDR1 is SGDLS and CDR2 is YYNGEE in the germline V gene. The CDR3 DNA sequence: TGTGCCAGCAGCCCCACGAACGGGGCCGAGCAGTACTTC. It specifies CASSPTNGAEQYF.

This clonotype appeared many times. The V gene is TRBV20-1, the J gene TRBJ2-3; 8 nucleotides align to TRBD1. Germline V CDR1 and CDR2: DFQATT, SNEGSKA (reference sequence). This CDR3 contains 16 residues. The trim removed 1 base at V and 3 bases at J, leaving 9 bases unmatched. The CDR3 DNA follows: TGCAGTGCTAGAGTTTTGAGACAGGGGAAAACAGATACGCAGTATTTT. The encoded protein is CSARVLRQGKTDTQYF.

V gene TRBV11-2 combines with J gene TRBJ2-5; either TRBD1 or TRBD2 may fit D (5 bases each). Germline V gene sequence: CDR1 SGHAT, CDR2 FQNNGV. CDR3 length equals 14 residues. The ends were cut back, 3 bases at V and 1 base at J, with 9 bases in the middle. The CDR3 sequence: CASSFGALQETQYF. CDR3 DNA: TGTGCCAGCAGCTTCGGGGCACTCCAAGAGACCCAGTACTTC. The variable domain in full, completed from reference TRBV11-2 and TRBJ2-5, reads EAGVAQSPRYKIIEKRQSVAFWCNPISGHATLYWYQQILGQGPKLLIQFQNNGVVDDSQLPKDRFSAERLKGVDSTLKIQPAKLEDSAVYLCASSFGALQETQYFGPGTRLLVL.

This clonotype was counted only a few times. The chain combines TRBV4-3 with TRBJ2-1; D is perhaps TRBD1 or TRBD2 (6 bases each). Deletions cut 0 bases from V and 9 bases from J, with 12 bases between. The CDR3 extends over 14 amino acids. Germline V CDR1 and CDR2: LGHNA, YSLEER. The DNA of the CDR3 is TGCGCCAGCAGCCAAGAACGGGGGCGGGCTGAGCAGTTCTTC. Translated: CASSQERGRAEQFF.

This clonotype was recorded at least ten times. The chain combines TRBV7-2 with TRBJ1-5; D is possibly TRBD1 (5 bases). Trimming stripped 2 bases from V and 2 bases from J, with 10 bases between. CDR1 is SGHTA, CDR2 FQGNSA, per germline. CDR3 length: 15 residues. The CDR3 here is CASSLMGLGNQPQHF. The CDR3 DNA sequence: TGTGCCAGCAGCTTAATGGGGCTTGGCAATCAGCCCCAGCATTTT.

V gene TRBV25-1 combines with J gene TRBJ1-2; D is possibly TRBD1 (5 bases). The CDR3 contains 14 residues. The ends were cut back, 3 bases at V and 7 bases at J, with 15 bases in the middle. Germline CDR1 is MGHDK and CDR2 is SYGVNS. The chain's CDR3 is CASSDAGVLGGYTF. CDR3 sequence (DNA): TGTGCCAGCAGTGATGCGGGGGTGCTGGGTGGCTACACCTTC.